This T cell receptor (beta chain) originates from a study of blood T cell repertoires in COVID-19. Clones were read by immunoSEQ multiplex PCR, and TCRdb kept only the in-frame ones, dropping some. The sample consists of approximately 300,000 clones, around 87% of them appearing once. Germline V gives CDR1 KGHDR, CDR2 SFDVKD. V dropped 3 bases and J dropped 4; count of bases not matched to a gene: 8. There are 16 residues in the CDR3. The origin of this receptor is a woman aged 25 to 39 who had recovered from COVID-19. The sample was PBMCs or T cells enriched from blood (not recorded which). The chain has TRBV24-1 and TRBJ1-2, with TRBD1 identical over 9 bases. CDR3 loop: CATSDRGGQGLYGYTF. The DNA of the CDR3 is TGTGCCACCAGTGATAGAGGGGGACAGGGACTCTATGGCTACACCTTC.